The 3 T cell receptor beta chains reported below all come from one sample, sequenced in a study of T cells in localized non-small cell lung cancer (dated by TCRdb to 2020 to 2021). Receptors were amplified or captured by the immunoSEQ multiplex PCR assay. TCRdb stores this immuneACCESS table with in-frame sequences only. Part of the clones is absent; in the studies checked, under half of the shortfall reflects unresolved V genes, and no reason is known for the rest. For this sample there are about 10,000 clones; less than 35% appear just once. Around 5% of the sample lies in the top ten. The specimen was lung tumor tissue, collected before any cancer treatment. Every receptor here comes from a man aged 35 to 70 with stage I lung adenocarcinoma.

This clone was found a few times. The rearrangement links TRBV30 to TRBJ2-1; 12 bases map to TRBD1. The germline V gene has CDR1 GTSNPN and CDR2 SVGIG (reference sequence). There are 14 residues in the CDR3. V lost 2 bases to trimming and J lost 8 bases; unmatched junction nucleotides: 4. CDR3 DNA: TGTGCCTGGAGTTTGGGACAGGGGGCCTATGAGCAGTTCTTC. The encoded protein is CAWSLGQGAYEQFF.

V usage is TRBV5-1 and J usage is TRBJ1-1; the match to TRBD1 covers 8 bases. The CDR3 extends over 16 amino acids. V shed 0 bases, J shed 5 bases, and the junction held 9 bases outside the gene matches. Germline V gene lookup returns CDR1 SGHRS and CDR2 YFSETQ. The CDR3 spells CASSLGVRGQGTEAFF. CDR3 in DNA: TGCGCCAGCAGCTTGGGGGTCAGGGGGCAGGGGACTGAAGCTTTCTTT.

The rearrangement joins TRBV29-1 to TRBJ2-1, with D perhaps TRBD2 (6 bases). Looked up from germline, CDR1 is SQVTM and CDR2 is ANQGSEA. The CDR3 has 12 amino acids. V gave up 7 bases and J gave up 3 bases, with 10 bases separating them. CDR3 DNA sequence: TGCAGCGCCGTGGGGGGCTACAATGAGCAGTTCTTC. Amino acids: CSAVGGYNEQFF.